The 5 T cell receptor beta chains below come from one sample, sequenced in a study of shared clonotypes between healthy human individuals. The data were produced by immunoSEQ multiplex PCR, yet TCRdb's version contains in-frame clones alone and is incomplete. This sample has 650,000 to 800,000 clones, with around 70% found just once. Material for sequencing was memory CD4+ T cells sorted from blood. Subset here: CD45RA-negative fraction. The source of these receptors is a woman in her thirties in good health.

Notes on this clone: Other DNA sequences in the sample encode the same CDR3. The V call is TRBV7-7, the J call TRBJ2-1, with D unclear. The CDR3 is 15 residues long. V lost 2 bases, J lost 2 bases, and 10 bases lay in between. CDR1 SSHAT and CDR2 FNYEAQ come from the germline V gene (reference sequence). The CDR3 protein is CASSLTGSAYNEQFF. The CDR3 nucleotides read TGTGCCAGCAGCTTAACGGGCTCGGCCTACAATGAGCAGTTCTTC. Variable domain in full (rest from reference TRBV7-7 and TRBJ2-1): GAGVSQSPRYKVTKRGQDVTLRCDPISSHATLYWYQQALGQGPEFLTYFNYEAQPDKSGLPSDRFSAERPEGSISTLTIQRTEQRDSAMYRCASSLTGSAYNEQFFGPGTRLTVL.

The genes are TRBV28 and TRBJ2-1, with D unresolved. The ends were cut back, 2 bases at V and 12 bases at J, with 14 bases in the middle. CDR3 length equals 13 residues. Germline lookup yields CDR1 MDHEN and CDR2 SYDVKM. CDR3 bases: TGTGCCAGCAGTTTACCCGCGACCACGTGGCAGTTCTTC. Translating gives CASSLPATTWQFF.

V gene TRBV19 combines with J gene TRBJ2-5; D remains unclear. The CDR3 extends over 13 amino acids. Germline assignment: CDR1 LNHDA and CDR2 SQIVND (reference sequence). With 3 bases removed from V and 5 bases from J, the gap between germline ends came to 10 bases. The CDR3 region has the DNA TGTGCCAGTAGTATCGGAAGGGATGAGACCCAGTACTTC. Its translation: CASSIGRDETQYF.

CDR3 in amino acids: CASSPGGGGGYTF. The CDR3 nucleotides are TGTGCCAGCAGCCCAGGAGGAGGAGGGGGCTACACCTTC. The chain employs TRBV7-2 and TRBJ1-2; unclear D gene. Germline lookup yields CDR1 SGHTA and CDR2 FQGNSA. The CDR3 consists of 13 residues. V was cut by 5 bases and J by 8 bases, with 15 bases left in between.

V is TRBV4-2 and J is TRBJ2-6, with D perhaps TRBD2 (6 bases). With 1 base removed from V and 2 bases from J, the gap between germline ends came to 12 bases. The CDR3 is 17 amino acids. Germline lookup yields CDR1 LGHNA and CDR2 YNFKEQ. This CDR3 reads CASSQGSTSAGANVLTF. The CDR3 region has the DNA TGTGCCAGCAGCCAAGGTTCGACTAGTGCTGGGGCCAACGTCCTGACTTTC.